Below, 24 T cell receptor beta chains from the same sample are listed, as sequenced in a study of metastatic and nonmetastatic thyroid tumors. Using MiXCR, TCRdb reanalyzed the PCR reads. The sample contains more than 25,000 clones, 7.4% of which appear only once. Ahead of thyroid surgery, no patient had received treatment of any kind. Material: blood. The source of these receptors is a female donor with papillary thyroid cancer or a benign thyroid nodule (not recorded which). Some clones in this sample may be carry-over from other donors' samples.

This clone has a count of ten or more. The chain recombines TRBV6-1 with TRBJ1-2; D remains unclear. The CDR3 length is 14 residues. Trimming removed 0 bases from V and 4 bases from J, with 9 bases in between. Germline V gene lookup returns CDR1 MNHNS and CDR2 SASEGT. CDR3 residues: CASSEARRVYGYTF. The CDR3 DNA follows: TGTGCCAGCAGTGAAGCACGAAGGGTCTATGGCTACACCTTC.

This clone was detected many times. Since a much larger clone is just one base distant, this may be a read error. The chain joins TRBV11-2 to TRBJ2-7; D may be TRBD1 (5 bases). Germline assignment: CDR1 SGHAT and CDR2 FQNNGV. The CDR3 loop spans 14 amino acids. The V gene lost 4 bases and the J gene lost 5 bases, with 15 bases spanning the gap. CDR3 protein: CASSSNGAHDEQYF. CDR3 nucleotides: TGTGCCAGCAGCTCAAATGGGGCCCACGACGAGCAGTACTTC.

This clone was counted at least ten times. This sequence joins TRBV7-8 and TRBJ1-1; a weak D match, TRBD1 (5 bases). V lost 1 base to trimming and J lost 4 bases, with 13 bases between them. The CDR3 contains 15 residues. Germline lookup yields CDR1 SGHVS and CDR2 FQNEAQ. This CDR3 reads CASSLGIAGSTEAFF. The CDR3 DNA sequence: TGTGCCAGCAGCTTAGGAATCGCAGGGAGCACTGAAGCTTTCTTT.

This clone appeared many times. The chain links TRBV12-3 or TRBV12-4 to TRBJ1-2; maybe TRBD1 (6 bases). The CDR3 sequence is 18 residues long. V was cut by 5 bases and J by 2 bases, with 24 bases left in between. The CDR3: CASSRPGRGPRANYGYTF. CDR3 nucleotides: TGTGCCAGCAGTCGACCTGGGCGGGGGCCCCGGGCGAACTATGGCTACACCTTC.

CDR3 amino acids: CASSLKVRPGGPFNEQFF. The CDR3 bases are TGTGCCAGCAGCCTTAAGGTCCGGCCGGGAGGTCCCTTCAATGAGCAGTTCTTC. The chain joins TRBV27 to TRBJ2-1; 7 nucleotides line up with TRBD2. The CDR3 sequence is 18 residues long. V was pared by 6 bases and J by 6 bases, with 20 bases of the junction left unmatched. Germline V CDR1 and CDR2: MNHEY, SMNVEV (reference sequence).

About this clone itself: At one end the junction does not follow the germline gene, possibly because of a read error. The chain employs TRBV4-2 and TRBJ1-5; D might be TRBD1 (5 bases). The CDR3 is made up of 16 amino acids. Germline CDR1 reads LGHNA; CDR2 reads YNFKEQ. The CDR3 here is CARSQEGGQGGQPKHF. CDR3 bases: TGTGCCAGAAGCCAAGAGGGTGGGCAGGGAGGCCAGCCCAAGCATTTT.

This clone was detected ten times or more. This chain links TRBV20-1 with TRBJ1-3; D is unresolved. From germline, CDR1 is DFQATT and CDR2 SNEGSKA (reference sequence). With 4 bases removed from V and 2 bases from J, the gap between germline ends came to 9 bases. The CDR3 extends over 13 amino acids. The CDR3 sequence is CSAIRETGNTIYF. CDR3 nucleotide sequence: TGCAGTGCTATCCGGGAAACTGGAAACACCATATATTTT.

This clone was detected ten times or more. The V gene is TRBV4-1, the J gene TRBJ1-1; no clear D. The germline V gene encodes CDR1 MGHRA and CDR2 YSYEKL. V lost 3 bases, J lost 7 bases, and 15 bases lay in between. The CDR3 covers 14 residues. CDR3: CASSHTEAGFEAFF. The DNA for the CDR3 is TGCGCCAGCAGCCACACCGAGGCAGGTTTTGAAGCTTTCTTT.

This clone appeared many times. At the DNA level, this CDR3 is encoded by other sequences in the same sample as well. The chain employs TRBV5-1 and TRBJ2-7, with D perhaps matching TRBD1 (5 bases). Germline V gives CDR1 SGHRS, CDR2 YFSETQ. This CDR3 is built from 15 residues. V dropped 4 bases and J dropped 4 bases, with 18 bases sitting between them. CDR3 in amino acids: CASSPQEQGAYEQYF. In DNA, the CDR3 is TGCGCCAGCAGCCCACAGGAGCAGGGCGCGTACGAGCAGTACTTC.

This clone was found many times. The chain employs TRBV7-2 and TRBJ2-1; D gene uncertain. This CDR3 comprises 15 residues. Germline V gives CDR1 SGHTA, CDR2 FQGNSA. V lost 0 bases and J lost 7, with 13 bases in between. This CDR3 reads CASSLAGSVWNEQFF. CDR3 bases: TGTGCCAGCAGCTTAGCTGGGTCGGTCTGGAATGAGCAGTTCTTC.

The table lists this clone with many counts. V and J are TRBV6-1 and TRBJ1-6, with a tentative D call TRBD1 (6 bases). The CDR3 runs to 16 residues. Deletions cut 1 base from V and 5 bases from J, with 12 bases between. The germline V gene encodes CDR1 MNHNS and CDR2 SASEGT. CDR3 bases: TGTGCCAGCAGTGAAGGGGGCAGGGGTAATAATTCACCCCTCCACTTT. Amino acid sequence: CASSEGGRGNNSPLHF.

This clone was found many times. This chain links TRBV25-1 with TRBJ1-5; D perhaps matches TRBD1 (6 bases). V dropped 6 bases and J dropped 3 bases, with 12 bases sitting between them. CDR1 MGHDK and CDR2 SYGVNS come from the germline V gene. The CDR3 extends over 14 amino acids. The CDR3 sequence is CASRGQGHNQPQHF. The CDR3 DNA sequence: TGTGCCAGCAGGGGTCAGGGACACAATCAGCCCCAGCATTTT.

There are many counts of this clone. The chain has TRBV7-3 and TRBJ2-1; TRBD1 matches at 7 bases. The CDR3 has 15 amino acids. Trimming removed 5 bases from V and 5 bases from J; junction bases left unmatched: 9. Per germline, CDR1 SGHTA and CDR2 FQGTGA. The chain's CDR3 is CASSNRDRVNNEQFF. The CDR3 DNA reads TGTGCCAGCAGCAACCGGGACAGAGTAAACAATGAGCAGTTCTTC.

This clone was seen ten or more times. V and J are TRBV20-1 and TRBJ1-1; perhaps TRBD1 as D (6 bases). CDR3 length: 13 residues. The germline V gene has CDR1 DFQATT and CDR2 SNEGSKA (reference sequence). V was shortened by 6 bases and J by 1 base, with 12 bases between the two germline ends. DNA for the CDR3: TGCAGTGCCCCACAGGGTTGGAACACTGAAGCTTTCTTT. Its protein is CSAPQGWNTEAFF.

This clone was recorded at least ten times. The chain is built from TRBV27 and TRBJ2-7; D gene unclear. There are 15 residues in the CDR3. Trimming left V 2 bases short and J 2 bases short, with 13 bases between. Germline V CDR1 and CDR2: MNHEY, SMNVEV (reference sequence). The CDR3 DNA reads TGTGCCAGCAGTTTACAAATTTCAGGCACCTACGAGCAGTACTTC. The encoded protein is CASSLQISGTYEQYF.

This clone was counted many times. The chain is built from TRBV20-1 and TRBJ1-1; the match to TRBD1 covers 10 bases. The CDR3 contains 15 residues. J gave up 5 bases and V 2 bases, and 8 bases lay outside the gene matches. Germline CDR1 DFQATT, CDR2 SNEGSKA (reference sequence). The CDR3 DNA sequence: TGCAGTGCTAGAAATACGGACAGGGGGATTACTGAAGCTTTCTTT. This gives the protein CSARNTDRGITEAFF.

This clone was found many times. The gene calls are TRBV6-1 and TRBJ1-2; TRBD1 matches 8 bases. CDR1 MNHNS and CDR2 SASEGT come from the germline V gene. V was clipped by 7 bases and J by 6 bases; unmatched bases: 7. The CDR3 has 13 amino acids. The CDR3 sequence is CASMDREKDGYTF. In DNA, the CDR3 is TGTGCCAGCATGGACAGGGAGAAAGATGGCTACACCTTC.

This clone was recorded many times. The gene calls are TRBV27 and TRBJ1-6, with D hard to call. V was shortened by 4 bases and J by 5 bases, with 6 bases between the two germline ends. Germline V gives CDR1 MNHEY, CDR2 SMNVEV (reference sequence). The CDR3 runs to 13 residues. DNA of the CDR3: TGTGCCAGCAGTTACGGTAATAATTCACCCCTCCACTTT. This codes for CASSYGNNSPLHF.

This clone turned up a few times. The same CDR3 is also encoded by other DNA sequences in this sample. V usage is TRBV3-1 and J usage is TRBJ2-5, with D possibly TRBD1 on 6 matching bases. The CDR3 covers 14 residues. CDR1 is LGHDT, CDR2 YNNKEL, per germline (reference sequence). The V end was cut by 4 bases, the J end by 5 bases, with 14 bases between. The CDR3 DNA reads TGTGCCAGCAGCCCCACAGGGATAAGGGAGACCCAGTACTTC. Amino acid sequence: CASSPTGIRETQYF.

The table lists this clone with many counts. This rearrangement joins TRBV6-1 to TRBJ2-1; 13 bases match TRBD2. CDR1 is MNHNS and CDR2 is SASEGT in the germline V gene. The junction had 1 base not matched to a gene; V was cut back by 8 bases and J by 6 bases. The CDR3 length is 13 residues. CDR3 loop: CASRLAGGNEQFF. CDR3 in DNA: TGTGCCAGCCGACTAGCGGGGGGCAATGAGCAGTTCTTC.

The table lists this clone with many counts. J is TRBJ2-1 and V is TRBV12-3 or TRBV12-4, with TRBD2 matching over 7 bases. The CDR3 is 14 residues long. The V gene end was trimmed by 3 bases and the J gene end by 9 bases; junction bases not matched to a gene: 8. CDR3 region: CASSLVGGPVEQFF. Written as DNA, the CDR3 is TGTGCCAGCAGTTTGGTGGGAGGGCCAGTTGAGCAGTTCTTC.

At least ten counts were recorded for this clone. This chain joins TRBV19 and TRBJ2-3; D perhaps matches TRBD2 (6 bases). CDR1 and CDR2 from the germline V gene are LNHDA and SQIVND (reference sequence). CDR3 length: 16 amino acids. V was trimmed by 3 bases and J by 2 bases, leaving 15 bases between them. The CDR3 region is CASSIRGRKVTDTQYF. The CDR3 region has the DNA TGTGCCAGTAGTATTCGGGGGAGGAAGGTCACAGATACGCAGTATTTT.

This clone was counted many times. V and J are TRBV18 and TRBJ1-5, with unresolved D. Germline V CDR1 and CDR2: KGHSH, LQKENI. The CDR3 loop spans 14 amino acids. Trimming removed 5 bases at V and 4 bases at J, with 12 bases between. This CDR3 reads CASSEARSNQPQHF. The CDR3, as DNA: TGTGCCAGCTCAGAGGCCAGATCTAATCAGCCCCAGCATTTT. The whole variable domain, filled in from reference TRBV18 and TRBJ1-5, reads NAGVMQNPRHLVRRRGQEARLRCSPMKGHSHVYWYRQLPEEGLKFMVYLQKENIIDESGMPKERFSAEFPKEGPSILRIQQVVRGDSAAYFCASSEARSNQPQHFGDGTRLSIL.

This clone was seen many times. This chain uses TRBV3-1 with TRBJ2-7; D unresolved. The CDR3 sequence is 11 residues long. V lost 4 bases and J 0 bases, leaving 1 base between the germline ends. Germline V gene sequence: CDR1 LGHDT, CDR2 YNNKEL (reference sequence). The CDR3 DNA reads as TGTGCCAGCAGCCGCTCCTACGAGCAGTACTTC. Protein product: CASSRSYEQYF.